This T cell receptor (beta chain) is from a study of human T cells and chemical hapten exposure. This clonotype was seen more than once but under ten times. TCRdb re-called the RACE reads through MiXCR, storing one row per CDR3 protein. The sample has 180,000 or so distinct CDR3 sequences, around 23% seen once. Noted time point: patch test 3, about 24 weeks after DPC sensitization. The sample's treatment: therapeutic diphenylcyclopropenone sensitization with weekly scalp DPC. Germline loops: CDR1 SEHNR, CDR2 FQNEAQ (reference sequence). The CDR3 consists of 15 residues. The ends were cut back, 2 bases at V and 10 bases at J, with 15 bases in the middle.

V is TRBV7-9 and J is TRBJ1-6; weak D call: TRBD1 (5 bases). This sequence originates from a middle-aged woman with alopecia areata. Some clones in this sample may be carry-over from other donors' samples. The sequencing here drew on whole blood, taken in connection with sensitization to the hapten diphenylcyclopropenone (DPC). CDR3 loop: CASSLTGLRGSPLHF. CDR3 nucleotides: TGTGCCAGCAGCTTAACAGGACTTCGAGGATCACCCCTCCACTTT.